The 32 T cell receptor beta chains listed next were all sequenced from one sample in a study of blood T cells in healthy people across ages. PCR was performed a second time for roughly 7 to 12 cycles using a sample-barcoded 5' primer and a J-beta primer mix. One entry per CDR3 protein, called by TCRdb with MiXCR from the 5' RACE reads. The sample contains around 580,000 distinct CDR3 sequences, under 55% of which appear only once. Source material: blood. The receptors stem from an elderly man in good health.

This clonotype has ten or more counts. The chain carries TRBV6-6 and TRBJ2-3; D is unresolved. Looked up from germline, CDR1 is MNHNY and CDR2 is SVGAGI (reference sequence). The V end was cut by 5 bases, the J end by 0 bases, with 12 bases between. CDR3 length: 15 amino acids. In DNA form, the CDR3 reads TGTGCCAGCAGTGGTCTCTATGCCAGCACAGATACGCAGTATTTT. Encoded protein: CASSGLYASTDTQYF.

This clonotype appeared many times. This rearrangement joins TRBV6-6 to TRBJ2-7; 8 positions match TRBD1. In germline, CDR1 is MNHNY, CDR2 SVGAGI (reference sequence). The CDR3 is 16 residues long. The J segment lost 3 bases and the V segment lost 2 bases, leaving 9 bases of the junction unmatched. The DNA for the CDR3 is TGTGCCAGCAGTTACCCCGGGACAGGTACGAACTACGAGCAGTACTTC. This encodes CASSYPGTGTNYEQYF.

The chain employs TRBV20-1 and TRBJ1-3, with TRBD1 matching 7 bases. The CDR3 is 16 amino acids. Trimming cost V 6 bases and J 2 bases; bases outside gene matches: 13. Germline lookup yields CDR1 DFQATT and CDR2 SNEGSKA (reference sequence). The DNA of the CDR3 is TGCAGTGCCCCGGACAGGAACCTCGTTGCTGGAAACACCATATATTTT. It yields the protein CSAPDRNLVAGNTIYF.

V gene TRBV7-2 combines with J gene TRBJ2-3, with TRBD2 matching over 7 bases. Losses at the gene ends were 7 bases for V and 14 bases for J; bases not matched to a gene: 12. The CDR3 runs to 12 residues. CDR1 SGHTA and CDR2 FQGNSA come from the germline V gene. The CDR3 DNA is TGTGCCAGCACCTATGCGGGAGATGCGCCGTATTTT. Translating it yields CASTYAGDAPYF. Full variable domain (missing parts from reference TRBV7-2 and TRBJ2-3): GAGVSQSPSNKVTEKGKDVELRCDPISGHTALYWYRQSLGQGLEFLIYFQGNSAPDKSGLPSDRFSAERTGGSVSTLTIQRTQQEDSAVYLCASTYAGDAPYFGPGTRLTVL.

This clonotype showed up just a few times. This sequence joins TRBV6-2 or TRBV6-3 and TRBJ1-1; D not resolved. V lost 5 bases and J 1 base, leaving 11 bases between the germline ends. The CDR3 runs to 14 residues. Germline lookup yields CDR1 MNHEY and CDR2 SVGEGT. The DNA for the CDR3 is TGTGCCAGCAGTGTAATGGACGGGAACACTGAAGCTTTCTTT. Protein product: CASSVMDGNTEAFF.

V and J are TRBV20-1 and TRBJ2-1, with D perhaps TRBD2 (6 bases). The CDR3 is made up of 15 amino acids. The V gene's germline CDR1 is DFQATT and CDR2 SNEGSKA (reference sequence). The ends were cut back, 8 bases at V and 5 bases at J, with 22 bases in the middle. The CDR3 DNA reads as TGCAGTCGCCCGGGGGTGGGTAACTGGAACAATGAGCAGTTCTTC. Its protein is CSRPGVGNWNNEQFF.

The chain recombines TRBV7-2 with TRBJ2-4, with D perhaps assigned TRBD1 or TRBD2 (6 bases each). This CDR3 spans 11 amino acids. The germline V gene has CDR1 SGHTA and CDR2 FQGNSA. Trimming left V 5 bases short and J 13 bases short, with 12 bases between. The DNA of the CDR3 is TGTGCCAGCAGCGTAGGGGGGCAGCAGTACTTC. Protein product: CASSVGGQQYF.

Written as DNA, the CDR3 is TGTGCCACTGCCGCCGGTTATGGCTACACCTTC. Its protein product is CATAAGYGYTF. The V gene is TRBV6-5, the J gene TRBJ1-2; D is unclear. Trimming cost V 10 bases and J 5 bases, with 11 bases left between them. The CDR3 loop spans 11 amino acids. Per germline, CDR1 MNHEY and CDR2 SVGAGI.

This chain joins TRBV9 and TRBJ2-5; TRBD1 matches at 9 bases. The CDR3 totals 17 residues. Germline V gene lookup returns CDR1 SGDLS and CDR2 YYNGEE. With 4 bases clipped from V and 2 bases from J, the junction kept 12 bases outside the gene matches. As DNA, the CDR3 is TGTGCCAGCAGCTCACCGGGACAGGGTTTAGGACAAGAGACCCAGTACTTC. It encodes CASSSPGQGLGQETQYF.

This clonotype turned up a few times. The V gene is TRBV10-3, the J gene TRBJ2-1; the match to TRBD2 covers 14 bases. With 0 bases clipped from V and 6 bases from J, the junction kept 4 bases outside the gene matches. Germline V gene sequence: CDR1 ENHRY, CDR2 SYGVKD. The CDR3 contains 17 residues. In DNA, the CDR3 is TGTGCCATCAGTGAGTCCGCCGGGACTAGCGGGAGCAATGAGCAGTTCTTC. Translated: CAISESAGTSGSNEQFF.

The chain links TRBV9 to TRBJ2-1; TRBD2 matches at 8 bases. J was trimmed by 3 bases and V by 3 bases; bases with no gene match: 5. This CDR3 region has 15 residues. Germline-derived CDR1 and CDR2 are SGDLS and YYNGEE. Here the CDR3 reads CASSALSGGYNEQFF. For the CDR3, the DNA is TGTGCCAGCAGCGCGCTAAGCGGGGGCTACAATGAGCAGTTCTTC. Supplemented by reference TRBV9 and TRBJ2-1, the full variable domain reads DSGVTQTPKHLITATGQRVTLRCSPRSGDLSVYWYQQSLDQGLQFLIQYYNGEERAKGNILERFSAQQFPDLHSELNLSSLELGDSALYFCASSALSGGYNEQFFGPGTRLTVL.

The gene calls are TRBV6-6 and TRBJ2-7; 9 nucleotides align to TRBD2. In germline, CDR1 is MNHNY, CDR2 SVGAGI (reference sequence). The CDR3 runs 17 residues. After removal of 8 bases from V and 7 bases from J, the junction contained 21 bases not matched to a gene. The CDR3 bases are TGTGCCAGCTCAAAACCCGGTGGGACTAGCCTTTACCATGAGCAGTACTTC. Amino acids: CASSKPGGTSLYHEQYF.

Notes on this clonotype: A junction end diverges from the germline sequence, so it may reflect a read error. The J gene is TRBJ2-1, the V gene TRBV3-1, with 8 bases aligning to TRBD1. The germline V gene encodes CDR1 LGHDT and CDR2 YNNKEL (reference sequence). CDR3 size: 15 residues. The CDR3 loop reads CASSQADRVGNGQFF. The CDR3 nucleotides read TGTGCCAGCAGCCAAGCGGACAGGGTAGGCAATGGGCAGTTCTTC.

The chain employs TRBV28 and TRBJ2-1; D might be TRBD2 (5 bases). Germline CDR1 and CDR2: MDHEN and SYDVKM. Trimming left V 3 bases short and J 7 bases short, with 13 bases between. The CDR3 covers 14 residues. As DNA, the CDR3 is TGTGCCAGCAGTTTGCCCCACCGGGGAAATGAGCAGTTCTTC. Protein sequence: CASSLPHRGNEQFF.

This clonotype was seen ten or more times. This chain's CDR3 is CASSRLASYNEQFF. CDR3 coding DNA: TGCGCCAGCAGCCGACTAGCATCCTACAATGAGCAGTTCTTC. J is TRBJ2-1 and V is TRBV4-3; 7 bases are shared with TRBD2. The V gene's germline CDR1 is LGHNA and CDR2 YSLEER. The junction had 1 base not matched to a gene; V was cut back by 4 bases and J by 1 base. The CDR3 consists of 14 residues.

This clonotype was seen a single time. The rearrangement uses TRBV28 and TRBJ2-2; tentatively, D is TRBD2 (6 bases). In germline, CDR1 is MDHEN, CDR2 SYDVKM. The CDR3 sequence is 13 residues long. The V and J ends lost 7 bases and 5 bases respectively, with 11 bases between them. The CDR3 sequence is CASTIGGTGELFF. DNA of the CDR3: TGTGCCAGCACCATTGGAGGGACCGGGGAGCTGTTTTTT.

This clonotype was counted between two and nine times. The J gene is TRBJ2-3, the V gene TRBV14, with 9 bases fitting TRBD2. V lost 3 bases and J lost 8; bases outside the gene matches: 9. CDR1 is SGHDN, CDR2 FVKESK, per germline. The CDR3 length is 15 residues. As DNA, the CDR3 is TGTGCCAGCAGCCAGGGCGGGACTAGCACTCCTACGCAGTATTTT. It specifies CASSQGGTSTPTQYF. The full variable domain, completed using reference TRBV14 and TRBJ2-3, is EAGVTQFPSHSVIEKGQTVTLRCDPISGHDNLYWYRRVMGKEIKFLLHFVKESKQDESGMPNNRFLAERTGGTYSTLKVQPAELEDSGVYFCASSQGGTSTPTQYFGPGTRLTVL.

This clonotype was observed a handful of times. The rearrangement links TRBV29-1 to TRBJ2-1; D remains ambiguous. The CDR3 consists of 14 residues. The germline V and J ends were trimmed by 2 bases and 9 bases, with 17 bases remaining between them. Looked up from germline, CDR1 is SQVTM and CDR2 is ANQGSEA. CDR3 protein: CSVERLALTGEQFF. The CDR3 DNA follows: TGCAGCGTTGAAAGGTTAGCCTTAACGGGTGAGCAGTTCTTC.

This clonotype was observed a few times. The rearrangement links TRBV7-9 to TRBJ2-7, with D perhaps assigned TRBD1 or TRBD2 (5 bases each). CDR1 SEHNR and CDR2 FQNEAQ come from the germline V gene (reference sequence). This CDR3 contains 17 residues. Trimming shortened V by 4 bases and J by 3 bases, and 22 bases separated the two germline ends. The CDR3 region is CASSSSRAGTRGYEQYF. In DNA form, the CDR3 reads TGTGCCAGCAGCTCATCTCGGGCGGGCACTAGGGGCTACGAGCAGTACTTC.

This chain connects TRBV5-1 to TRBJ2-5; D unresolved. The DNA end is more similar to TRBJ2-7, so the J call may be wrong. Looked up from germline, CDR1 is SGHRS and CDR2 is YFSETQ. The CDR3 totals 14 residues. The CDR3 loop is CASSFTPGSYEQYF. The CDR3 DNA reads as TGCGCCAGCAGCTTTACGCCAGGATCCTACGAGCAGTACTTC.

This clonotype was found a few times. V is TRBV5-6 and J is TRBJ2-3; no firm D call. Per germline, CDR1 SGHDT and CDR2 YYEEEE. This CDR3 is 12 amino acids long. V lost 4 bases and J 6 bases, leaving 9 bases between the germline ends. DNA of the CDR3: TGTGCCAGCAGCCGCTTCGGGGATACGCAGTATTTT. Translated: CASSRFGDTQYF.

Only one count was recorded for this clonotype. The CDR3 sequence: CASSVPGMHTEAFF. Here the CDR3 DNA reads TGTGCCAGCAGCGTACCAGGAATGCACACTGAAGCTTTCTTT. This chain links TRBV7-9 with TRBJ1-1, with no clear D. Germline V lookup: CDR1 SEHNR, CDR2 FQNEAQ (reference sequence). V was shortened by 5 bases and J by 3 bases, with 13 bases between the two germline ends. This CDR3 has 14 amino acids.

This clonotype has only a few counts. The chain joins TRBV4-3 to TRBJ2-1; TRBD2 might be the D (7 bases). The CDR3 length is 16 residues. The V end was cut by 0 bases, the J end by 5 bases, with 14 bases between. The germline V gene encodes CDR1 LGHNA and CDR2 YSLEER. Here the CDR3 DNA reads TGCGCCAGCAGCCAAGAGGGTGGCGGGGGCAACAATGAGCAGTTCTTC. This sequence encodes CASSQEGGGGNNEQFF.

The chain carries TRBV20-1 and TRBJ2-7, with D perhaps given as TRBD1 or TRBD2 (5 bases each). This CDR3 is built from 15 residues. The V end was cut by 0 bases, the J end by 5 bases, with 17 bases between. CDR1 DFQATT and CDR2 SNEGSKA come from the germline V gene (reference sequence). The CDR3 here is CSAREPGRGRNEQYF. Here the CDR3 DNA reads TGCAGTGCTAGAGAGCCGGGACGGGGTCGGAACGAGCAGTACTTC.

This chain joins TRBV6-5 and TRBJ2-3; 9 nucleotides agree with TRBD2. The CDR3 runs 15 residues. V lost 2 bases and J lost 3; bases outside the gene matches: 3. Germline CDR1 reads MNHEY; CDR2 reads SVGAGI. This CDR3 is CASSYSGRLTDTQYF. The CDR3 nucleotides are TGTGCCAGCAGTTACAGCGGGAGGTTGACAGATACGCAGTATTTT.

This clonotype showed up many times. This rearrangement joins TRBV6-5 to TRBJ2-1; D is perhaps TRBD2 (5 bases). CDR3 length: 15 residues. Trimming stripped 4 bases from V and 10 bases from J, with 20 bases between. CDR1 is MNHEY, CDR2 SVGAGI, per germline. CDR3 sequence (DNA): TGTGCCAGCAGTTCAGGCGGGCCGGGTTATCGAGAGCAGTTCTTC. Protein product: CASSSGGPGYREQFF.

The chain is built from TRBV4-3 and TRBJ2-7; the match to TRBD1 covers 10 bases. V shed 4 bases, J shed 0 bases, and the junction held 9 bases outside the gene matches. This CDR3 is 17 amino acids long. Looked up from germline, CDR1 is LGHNA and CDR2 is YSLEER. The CDR3, as DNA: TGCGCCAGCAGCCTACACACCGGGACAGGGGCCTCCTACGAGCAGTACTTC. Amino acid sequence: CASSLHTGTGASYEQYF.

This clonotype was counted only a few times. The chain employs TRBV21-1 and TRBJ2-3; TRBD2 is the table's D call and was not checked against the DNA. TRBV21-1 is flagged as a pseudogene. This CDR3 region has 16 residues. CDR3 in DNA: TGTGCCAGCAGCAAAGGGACTAGCGGGATGCAAGATACGCAGTATTTT. This translates into CASSKGTSGMQDTQYF.

This chain links TRBV14 with TRBJ2-3; 10 bases align to TRBD2. After removal of 4 bases from V and 2 bases from J, the junction contained 9 bases not matched to a gene. Germline V lookup: CDR1 SGHDN, CDR2 FVKESK. CDR3 length equals 17 residues. The CDR3 DNA follows: TGTGCCAGCAGCCCCCAACTACTAGCGGGGTTCACAGATACGCAGTATTTT. This encodes CASSPQLLAGFTDTQYF. Looking up the rest from reference TRBV14 and TRBJ2-3 gives the full variable domain: EAGVTQFPSHSVIEKGQTVTLRCDPISGHDNLYWYRRVMGKEIKFLLHFVKESKQDESGMPNNRFLAERTGGTYSTLKVQPAELEDSGVYFCASSPQLLAGFTDTQYFGPGTRLTVL.

J is TRBJ2-7 and V is TRBV3-1; D unclear. V was trimmed by 5 bases and J by 6 bases, leaving 11 bases between them. The CDR3 spans 12 residues. Per the germline V gene, CDR1 is LGHDT and CDR2 is YNNKEL (reference sequence). The CDR3 DNA reads TGTGCCAGCAGCTGGAGCGCAAGCGAGCAGTACTTC. Its translation: CASSWSASEQYF.

The chain has TRBV5-1 and TRBJ1-1; D possibly corresponds to TRBD1 (6 bases). Germline loops: CDR1 SGHRS, CDR2 YFSETQ. Trimming pared 7 bases from V and 3 bases from J, leaving 13 bases between. The CDR3 consists of 13 residues. In DNA, the CDR3 is TGCGCCAGCGGTACAGGGACGGACACTGAAGCTTTCTTT. This gives the protein CASGTGTDTEAFF.

This clonotype was picked up many times. J is TRBJ2-5 and V is TRBV6-6, with 8 positions matching TRBD1. V shed 2 bases and J 1 base; nucleotides not matched to a gene: 3. This CDR3 is 15 amino acids long. The germline V gene encodes CDR1 MNHNY and CDR2 SVGAGI (reference sequence). CDR3 coding DNA: TGTGCCAGCAGTTACCGCACAGGGGGCCAAGAGACCCAGTACTTC. It codes for CASSYRTGGQETQYF.